This TCR beta chain came from a study of blood T cell repertoires in COVID-19. The wider study: Acute-phase and convalescent COVID-19 samples originated in the United States, Italy and Spain.

The CDR3 extends over 15 amino acids. Germline CDR1 reads MRHNA; CDR2 reads SNTAGT. V gave up 6 bases and J gave up 0 bases; unmatched junction bases: 7. Profiling relied on immunoSEQ multiplex PCR, and the TCRdb table lists in-frame clones only, not all of them. The data show 220,000 or so clones, 80% to 90% seen once. Living in about two dozen US areas, the participants were between roughly 18 and 95 years of age. Donors were grouped by their self-reported clinical history. The genes are TRBV6-4 and TRBJ1-1; the match to TRBD1 covers 7 bases. The sample comprised PBMCs or T cells enriched from blood (not recorded which). The receptor was derived from a woman aged 18 to 35 in a cohort exposed to, infected with or recovered from COVID-19 (not recorded which). The CDR3 DNA reads TGTGCCAGCAGACGACAGGGAGGTATGAACACTGAAGCTTTCTTT. It specifies CASRRQGGMNTEAFF.